This T cell receptor (beta chain) was documented in a study of T cells in Graves' hyperthyroidism and ophthalmopathy. Trimming removed 4 bases at V and 9 bases at J, with 13 bases between. The CDR3 is 13 amino acids. There were TCR beta CDR3 regions amplified from RNA transcripts. First-round RT-PCR with HTBI primers amplified the TCR CDR3 region. Each CDR3 protein gets one entry after TCRdb re-called the multiplex PCR reads with MiXCR. The table lists roughly 740,000 distinct CDR3 sequences, around 15% of them singletons, with around 7.7% in the top ten. This TCR was sampled from a man younger than 35 with Graves' hyperthyroidism. The sequenced sample consisted of blood. The rearrangement uses TRBV12-3 or TRBV12-4 and TRBJ2-1; D is perhaps TRBD2 (5 bases). CDR3 amino acids: CASSSIGVPEQFF. For the CDR3, the DNA is TGTGCCAGCAGTTCAATCGGGGTACCTGAGCAGTTCTTC.